This TCR beta chain was obtained from a study of somatic mutations in cytotoxic T cells in rheumatoid arthritis. Whole-study results and caveats: Greater age accompanied higher CD8+ clonality in rheumatoid arthritis patients, a pattern that was absent in healthy controls.

Clones were sequenced by immunoSEQ multiplex PCR, and TCRdb holds only the in-frame ones, with some missing. Of about 12,000 clones detected, nearly 75% appear once; the ten largest clones hold roughly 11%. Comment on this clone: What it binds is unknown.

This CDR3 spans 15 amino acids. The J segment lost 5 bases and the V segment lost 5 bases, leaving 9 bases of the junction unmatched. Germline loops: CDR1 SGHVS, CDR2 FNYEAQ. The sequence was obtained from a woman in her forties in good health. Sequenced sample: CD8+ T cells sorted from blood. The chain uses TRBV7-6 and TRBJ2-3; TRBD2 agrees at 8 bases. CDR3 region: CASSPVGGGLDTQYF. Written as DNA, the CDR3 is TGTGCCAGCAGCCCAGTGGGCGGGGGGTTAGATACGCAGTATTTT.